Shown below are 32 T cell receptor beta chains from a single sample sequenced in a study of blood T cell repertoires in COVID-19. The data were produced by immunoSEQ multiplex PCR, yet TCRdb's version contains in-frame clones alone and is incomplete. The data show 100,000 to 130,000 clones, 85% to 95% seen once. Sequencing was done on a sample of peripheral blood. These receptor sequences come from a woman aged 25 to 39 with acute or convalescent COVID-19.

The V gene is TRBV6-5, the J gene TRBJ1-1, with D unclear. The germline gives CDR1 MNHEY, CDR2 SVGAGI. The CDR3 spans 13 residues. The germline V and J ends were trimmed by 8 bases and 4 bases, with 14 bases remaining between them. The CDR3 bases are TGTGCCAGCGACTCGACGGGAGGCACTGAAGCTTTCTTT. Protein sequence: CASDSTGGTEAFF.

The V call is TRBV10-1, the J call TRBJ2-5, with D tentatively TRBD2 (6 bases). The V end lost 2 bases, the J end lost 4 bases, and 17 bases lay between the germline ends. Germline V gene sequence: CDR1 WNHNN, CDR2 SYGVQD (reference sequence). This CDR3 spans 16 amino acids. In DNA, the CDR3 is TGCGCCAGCAGTGAGCGGAGGGGAGGCCAAGGAGAGACCCAGTACTTC. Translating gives CASSERRGGQGETQYF.

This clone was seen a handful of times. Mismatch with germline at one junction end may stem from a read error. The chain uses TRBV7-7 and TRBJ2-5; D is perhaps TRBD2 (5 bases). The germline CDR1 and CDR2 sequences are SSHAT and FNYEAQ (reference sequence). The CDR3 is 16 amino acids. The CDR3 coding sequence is TGTGCTAGCAGCTTAGGGAGAGGAATTCGCCAAGAGACCCAGTACTTC. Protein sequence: CASSLGRGIRQETQYF.

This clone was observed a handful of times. CDR3 nucleotides: TGTGCCAGCAGTTTAGGTACAACCTATGGCTACACCTTC. As protein: CASSLGTTYGYTF. The chain recombines TRBV28 with TRBJ1-2, with D unclear. V dropped 2 bases and J dropped 4 bases, with 8 bases sitting between them. This CDR3 is built from 13 residues. CDR1 is MDHEN and CDR2 is SYDVKM in the germline V gene.

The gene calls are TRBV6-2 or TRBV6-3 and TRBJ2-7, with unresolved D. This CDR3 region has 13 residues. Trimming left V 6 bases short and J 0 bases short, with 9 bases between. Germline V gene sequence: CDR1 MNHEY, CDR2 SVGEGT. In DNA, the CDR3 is TGTGCCAGCAGCCCGTCGAGCTCCTACGAGCAGTACTTC. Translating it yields CASSPSSSYEQYF.

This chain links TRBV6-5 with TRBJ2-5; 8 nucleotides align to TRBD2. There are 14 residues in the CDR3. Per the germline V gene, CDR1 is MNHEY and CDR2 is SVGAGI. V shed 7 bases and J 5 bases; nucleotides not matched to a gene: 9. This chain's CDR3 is CASTGRAGVETQYF. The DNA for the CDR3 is TGTGCCAGCACCGGGAGGGCGGGCGTGGAGACCCAGTACTTC.

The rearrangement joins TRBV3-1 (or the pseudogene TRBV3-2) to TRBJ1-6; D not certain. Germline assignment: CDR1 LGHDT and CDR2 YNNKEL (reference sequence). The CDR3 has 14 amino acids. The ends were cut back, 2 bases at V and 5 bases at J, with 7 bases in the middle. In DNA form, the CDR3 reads TGTGCCAGCAGCCAAAGGGAGGATAATTCACCCCTCCACTTT. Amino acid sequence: CASSQREDNSPLHF.

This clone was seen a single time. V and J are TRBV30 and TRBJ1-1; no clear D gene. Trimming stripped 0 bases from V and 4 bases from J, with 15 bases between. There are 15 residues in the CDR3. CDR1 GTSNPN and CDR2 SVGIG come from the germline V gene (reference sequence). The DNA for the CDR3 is TGTGCCTGGAGTGTACTGAACGGTCGGGGCACTGAAGCTTTCTTT. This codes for CAWSVLNGRGTEAFF. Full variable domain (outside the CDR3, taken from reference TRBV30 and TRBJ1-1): SQTIHQWPATLVQPVGSPLSLECTVEGTSNPNLYWYRQAAGRGLQLLFYSVGIGQISSEVPQNLSASRPQDRQFILSSKKLLLSDSGFYLCAWSVLNGRGTEAFFGQGTRLTVV.

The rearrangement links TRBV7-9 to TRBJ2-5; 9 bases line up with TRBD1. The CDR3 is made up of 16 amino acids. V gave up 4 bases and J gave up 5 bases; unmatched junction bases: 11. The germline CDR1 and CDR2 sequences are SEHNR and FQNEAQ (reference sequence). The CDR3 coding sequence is TGTGCCAGCAGCTCGGGAAGACAGGGGGGAAGGGAGACCCAGTACTTC. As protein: CASSSGRQGGRETQYF.

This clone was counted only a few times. CDR3 loop: CASDLGQDKYEQYF. CDR3 DNA sequence: TGTGCCAGTGACCTTGGACAGGACAAATACGAGCAGTACTTC. The V call is TRBV2, the J call TRBJ2-7; 7 positions agree with TRBD1. The CDR3 totals 14 residues. The V gene end was trimmed by 9 bases and the J gene end by 4 bases; junction bases not matched to a gene: 12. Per the germline V gene, CDR1 is SNHLY and CDR2 is FYNNEI.

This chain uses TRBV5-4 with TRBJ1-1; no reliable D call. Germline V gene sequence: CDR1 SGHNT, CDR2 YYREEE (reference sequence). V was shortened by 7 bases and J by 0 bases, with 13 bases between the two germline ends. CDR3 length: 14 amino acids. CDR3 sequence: CASREAQMNTEAFF. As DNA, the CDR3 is TGTGCCAGCCGGGAGGCCCAAATGAACACTGAAGCTTTCTTT.

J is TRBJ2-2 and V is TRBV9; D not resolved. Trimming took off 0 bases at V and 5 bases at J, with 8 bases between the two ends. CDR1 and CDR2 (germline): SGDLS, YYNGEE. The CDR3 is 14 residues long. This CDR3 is CASSVATLTGELFF. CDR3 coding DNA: TGTGCCAGCAGCGTAGCTACTCTGACCGGGGAGCTGTTTTTT.

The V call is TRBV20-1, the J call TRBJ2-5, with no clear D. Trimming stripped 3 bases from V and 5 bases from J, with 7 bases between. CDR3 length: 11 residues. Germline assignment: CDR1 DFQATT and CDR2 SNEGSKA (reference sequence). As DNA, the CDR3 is TGCAGTGCTAGCAGAAAGGAGACCCAGTACTTC. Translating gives CSASRKETQYF.

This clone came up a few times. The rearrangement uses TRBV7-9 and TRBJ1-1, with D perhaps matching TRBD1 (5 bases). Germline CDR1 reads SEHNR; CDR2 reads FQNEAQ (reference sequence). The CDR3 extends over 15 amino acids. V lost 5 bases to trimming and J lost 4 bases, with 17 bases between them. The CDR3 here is CASSRTAGRGTEAFF. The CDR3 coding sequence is TGTGCCAGCAGCCGGACGGCAGGGAGGGGCACTGAAGCTTTCTTT.

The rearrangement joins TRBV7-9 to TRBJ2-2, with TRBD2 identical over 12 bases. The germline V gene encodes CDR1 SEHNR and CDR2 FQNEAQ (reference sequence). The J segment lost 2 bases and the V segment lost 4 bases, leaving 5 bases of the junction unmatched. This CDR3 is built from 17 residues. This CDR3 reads CASSSWTSGINTGELFF. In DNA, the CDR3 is TGTGCCAGCAGCTCCTGGACTAGCGGGATAAACACCGGGGAGCTGTTTTTT.

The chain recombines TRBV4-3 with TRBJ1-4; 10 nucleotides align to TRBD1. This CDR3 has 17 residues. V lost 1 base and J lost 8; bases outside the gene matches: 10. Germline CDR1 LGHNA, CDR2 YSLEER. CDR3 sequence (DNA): TGCGCCAGCAGCCAAGCCAAGGGACAGGGGTCCCTCGAAAAACTGTTTTTT. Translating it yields CASSQAKGQGSLEKLFF.

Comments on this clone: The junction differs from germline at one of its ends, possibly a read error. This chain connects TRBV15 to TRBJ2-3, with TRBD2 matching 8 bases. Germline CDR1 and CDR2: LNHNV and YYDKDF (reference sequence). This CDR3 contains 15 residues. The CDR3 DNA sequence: TGCGCCACCCGCGCAACGGGGGGGGGACGGGATACGCAGTATTTT. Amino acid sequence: CATRATGGGRDTQYF.

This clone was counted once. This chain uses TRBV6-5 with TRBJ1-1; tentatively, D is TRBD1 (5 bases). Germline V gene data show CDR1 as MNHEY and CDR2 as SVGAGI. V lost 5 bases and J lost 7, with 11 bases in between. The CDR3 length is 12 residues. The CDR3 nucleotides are TGTGCCAGCAGTCCCGGGGGAGGTGAAGCTTTCTTT. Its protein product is CASSPGGGEAFF.

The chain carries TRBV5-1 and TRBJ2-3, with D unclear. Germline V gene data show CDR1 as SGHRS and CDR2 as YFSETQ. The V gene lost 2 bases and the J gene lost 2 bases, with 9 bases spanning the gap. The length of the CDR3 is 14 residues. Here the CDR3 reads CASSLSEPTDTQYF. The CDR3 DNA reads TGCGCCAGCAGCTTATCGGAGCCCACAGATACGCAGTATTTT.

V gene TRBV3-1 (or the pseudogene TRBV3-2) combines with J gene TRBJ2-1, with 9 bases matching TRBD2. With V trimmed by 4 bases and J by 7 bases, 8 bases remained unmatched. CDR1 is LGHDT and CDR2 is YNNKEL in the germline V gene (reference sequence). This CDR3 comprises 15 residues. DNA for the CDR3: TGTGCCAGCAGCCGGGCGGGAGGGCTATGGAATGAGCAGTTCTTC. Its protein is CASSRAGGLWNEQFF.

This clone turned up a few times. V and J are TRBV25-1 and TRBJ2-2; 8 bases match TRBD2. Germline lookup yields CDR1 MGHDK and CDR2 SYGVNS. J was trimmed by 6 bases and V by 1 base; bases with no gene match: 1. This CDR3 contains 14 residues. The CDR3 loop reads CASSEFGGAGELFF. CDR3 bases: TGTGCCAGCAGTGAATTCGGGGGGGCCGGGGAGCTGTTTTTT.

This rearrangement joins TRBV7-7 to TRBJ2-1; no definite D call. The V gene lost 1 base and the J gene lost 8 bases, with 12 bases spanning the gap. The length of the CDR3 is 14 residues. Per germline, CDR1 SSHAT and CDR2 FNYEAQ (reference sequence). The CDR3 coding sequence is TGTGCCAGCAGCTTAGAATCCAAGAGCGATGAGCAGTTCTTC. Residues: CASSLESKSDEQFF.

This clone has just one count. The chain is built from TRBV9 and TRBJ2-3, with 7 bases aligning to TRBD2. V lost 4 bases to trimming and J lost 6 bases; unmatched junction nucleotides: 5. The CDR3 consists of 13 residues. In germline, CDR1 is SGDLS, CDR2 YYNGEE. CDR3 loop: CASSPGRVDTQYF. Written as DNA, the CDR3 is TGTGCCAGCAGCCCAGGGAGGGTGGATACGCAGTATTTT.

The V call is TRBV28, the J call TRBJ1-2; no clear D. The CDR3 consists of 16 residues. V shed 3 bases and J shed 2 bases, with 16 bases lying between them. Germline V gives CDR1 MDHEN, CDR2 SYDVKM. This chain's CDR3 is CASSLPLVRLNYGYTF. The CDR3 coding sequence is TGTGCCAGCAGTTTGCCTCTCGTCAGATTGAACTATGGCTACACCTTC.

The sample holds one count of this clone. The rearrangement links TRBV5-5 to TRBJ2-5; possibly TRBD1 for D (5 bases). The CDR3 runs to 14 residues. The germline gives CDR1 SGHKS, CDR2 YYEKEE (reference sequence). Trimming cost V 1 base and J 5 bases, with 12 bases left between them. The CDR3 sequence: CASSLLIGAETQYF. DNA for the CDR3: TGTGCCAGCAGCTTGTTGATAGGGGCCGAGACCCAGTACTTC.

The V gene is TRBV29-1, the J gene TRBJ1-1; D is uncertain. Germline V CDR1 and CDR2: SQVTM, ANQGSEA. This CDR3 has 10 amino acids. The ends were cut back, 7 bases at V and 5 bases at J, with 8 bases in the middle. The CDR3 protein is CSGRDTEAFF. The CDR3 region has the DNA TGCAGCGGAAGAGATACTGAAGCTTTCTTT.

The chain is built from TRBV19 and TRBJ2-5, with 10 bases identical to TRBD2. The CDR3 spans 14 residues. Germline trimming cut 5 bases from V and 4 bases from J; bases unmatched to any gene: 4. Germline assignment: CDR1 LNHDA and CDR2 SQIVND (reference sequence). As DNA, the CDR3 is TGTGCCAGTAGTCCAGCGGGAGGGCCAGAGACCCAGTACTTC. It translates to CASSPAGGPETQYF.

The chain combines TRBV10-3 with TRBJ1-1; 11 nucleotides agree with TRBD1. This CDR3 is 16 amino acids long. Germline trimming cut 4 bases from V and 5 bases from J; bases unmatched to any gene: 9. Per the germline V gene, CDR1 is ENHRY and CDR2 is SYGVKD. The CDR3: CAISAVPGQGVTEAFF. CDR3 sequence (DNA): TGTGCCATCAGTGCCGTACCGGGACAGGGGGTTACTGAAGCTTTCTTT.

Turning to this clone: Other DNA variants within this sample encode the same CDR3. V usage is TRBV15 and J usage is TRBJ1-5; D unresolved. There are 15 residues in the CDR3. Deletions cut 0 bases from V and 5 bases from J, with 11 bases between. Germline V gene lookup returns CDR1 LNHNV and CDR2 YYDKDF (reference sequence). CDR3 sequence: CATSRDADLYQPQHF. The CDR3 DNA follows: TGTGCCACCAGCAGAGATGCGGATTTGTATCAGCCCCAGCATTTT.

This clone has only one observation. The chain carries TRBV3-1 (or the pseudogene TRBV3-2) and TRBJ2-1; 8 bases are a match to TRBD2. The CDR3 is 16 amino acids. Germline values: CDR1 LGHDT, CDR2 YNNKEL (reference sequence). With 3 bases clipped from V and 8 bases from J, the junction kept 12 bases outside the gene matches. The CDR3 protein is CASSQNSPGLGDEQFF. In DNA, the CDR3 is TGTGCCAGCAGCCAGAATTCACCGGGACTAGGGGATGAGCAGTTCTTC.

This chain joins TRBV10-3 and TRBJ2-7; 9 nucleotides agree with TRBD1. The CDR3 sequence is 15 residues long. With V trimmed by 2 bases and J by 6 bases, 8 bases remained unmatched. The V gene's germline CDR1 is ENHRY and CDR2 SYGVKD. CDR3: CAISEVGQGFGEQYF. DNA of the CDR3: TGTGCCATCAGTGAGGTGGGACAGGGTTTTGGCGAGCAGTACTTC.

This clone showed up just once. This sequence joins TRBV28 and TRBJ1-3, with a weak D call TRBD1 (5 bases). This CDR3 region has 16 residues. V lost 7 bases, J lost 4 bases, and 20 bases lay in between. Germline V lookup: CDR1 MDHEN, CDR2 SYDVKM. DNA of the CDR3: TGTGCCAGCATCCAAGCCAGGGTGGAACTCGGAAACACCATATATTTT. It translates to CASIQARVELGNTIYF.